The subject of this entry is one TCR beta chain. The antigen this receptor binds is unknown. No much larger clone is present one base from it, and per-base qualities are unavailable. TCRbeta CDR3 regions were amplified from genomic DNA using the immunoSEQ Assay, a bias-controlled multiplex PCR. The authors processed their data as follows. Within the assay, amplification of reference gene primers was used to estimate how many nucleated cells each sample contained. Sequence reads were collapsed and filtered to measure the absolute abundance of every unique TCRbeta CDR3 rearrangement. For each sample, productive Simpson clonality was calculated as the square root of Simpson's diversity index over productive rearrangements. TCRdb's version of the immuneACCESS table is confined to in-frame rearrangements and falls short of the full clone set. An unresolved V gene accounts for under half of the shortfall where checked; the remainder is of unknown origin. V and J calls and clone size come straight from that table; D and trimming were deduced from the DNA. This sample holds about 240,000 clones; more than 75% were observed only once. Around 11% of the sample is in the top ten clones.

The collaborating institutions used their own protocols to collect whole blood in K2EDTA tubes. For TCRbeta analysis, collaborators shipped samples in one of three forms: frozen whole blood, isolated PBMCs, or DNA extracted from either of those sample types. The sample belongs to a study of blood T cell repertoires in COVID-19 (dated by TCRdb to the early 2020s). About the study as a whole: The collaborator samples originated in the United States, Italy and Spain and spanned the acute and convalescent phases of COVID-19. The material from the prospective study consisted of cDNA or gDNA derived from T cells, B-cell-depleted T cells, or PBMCs. The dataset comprised deeply sampled blood TCRbeta repertoires from subjects exposed to, actively infected with, or recovered from COVID-19. The repertoires were released in a freely available public database intended as a resource for research on the immune response to SARS-CoV-2. The samples were drawn from two sources: the first 160 participants of the ongoing ImmuneRACE study, and 1,000 to 1,500 subjects contributed by 6 global collaborators. Sample metadata almost always included a de-identified subject ID, COVID-19 status, age in years and sex. Where HLA class I and class II types were available, the types were taken from metadata supplied by the sample provider, not from assay-based typing.

Summary of the overall study and its limitations: Clinical and demographic metadata were provided uncurated, with the amount varying by source and participant.

Inclusive of the bounding cysteine and phenylalanine, the CDR3 is 14 residues long. Only the CDR3 DNA stays, 42 bases, in frame from base 1. The germline V gene sets CDR1 to MNHNS and CDR2 to SASEGT. From V the trimming removes 2 bases and from J it removes 6 bases, while the gene matches leave 6 bases of the junction unaccounted for. The TCR originated in a woman between 55 and 75 years old with active or convalescent COVID-19. The V gene is TRBV6-1 and the J gene is TRBJ1-1; TRBD1 fits 7 bases in the junction. Sequencing was performed on peripheral blood. CDR3 sequence: CASSEITGVPEAFF. The nucleotide sequence reads TGTGCCAGCAGTGAAATAACAGGGGTCCCTGAAGCTTTCTTT.